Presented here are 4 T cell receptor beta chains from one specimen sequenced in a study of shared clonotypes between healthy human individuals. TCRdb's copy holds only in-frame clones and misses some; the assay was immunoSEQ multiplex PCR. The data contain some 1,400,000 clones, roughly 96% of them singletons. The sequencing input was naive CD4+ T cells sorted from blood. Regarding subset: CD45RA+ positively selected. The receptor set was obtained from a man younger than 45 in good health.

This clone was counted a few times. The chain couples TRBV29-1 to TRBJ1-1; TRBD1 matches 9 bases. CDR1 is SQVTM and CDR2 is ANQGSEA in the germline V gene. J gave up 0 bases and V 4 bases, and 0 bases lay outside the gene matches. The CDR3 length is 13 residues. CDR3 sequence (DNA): TGCAGCGTTGGGACAGGGGTGAACACTGAAGCTTTCTTT. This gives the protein CSVGTGVNTEAFF.

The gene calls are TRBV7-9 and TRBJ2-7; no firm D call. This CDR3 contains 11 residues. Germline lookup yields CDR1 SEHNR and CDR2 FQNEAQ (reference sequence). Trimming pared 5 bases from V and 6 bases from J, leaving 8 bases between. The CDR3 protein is CASSPEVEQYF. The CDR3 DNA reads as TGTGCCAGCAGCCCCGAGGTCGAGCAGTACTTC.

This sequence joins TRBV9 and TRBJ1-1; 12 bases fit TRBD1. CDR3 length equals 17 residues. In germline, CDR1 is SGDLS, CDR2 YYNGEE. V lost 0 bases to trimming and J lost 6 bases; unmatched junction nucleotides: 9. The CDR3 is CASSVVPGGTGGPEAFF. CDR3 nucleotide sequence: TGTGCCAGCAGCGTAGTCCCGGGGGGGACAGGGGGCCCTGAAGCTTTCTTT. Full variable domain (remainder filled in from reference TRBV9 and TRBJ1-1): DSGVTQTPKHLITATGQRVTLRCSPRSGDLSVYWYQQSLDQGLQFLIQYYNGEERAKGNILERFSAQQFPDLHSELNLSSLELGDSALYFCASSVVPGGTGGPEAFFGQGTRLTVV.

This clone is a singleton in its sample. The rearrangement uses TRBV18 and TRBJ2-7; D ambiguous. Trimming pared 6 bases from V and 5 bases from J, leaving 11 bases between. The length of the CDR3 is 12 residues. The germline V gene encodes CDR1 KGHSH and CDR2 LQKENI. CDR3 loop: CASSRPFDEQYF. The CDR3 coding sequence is TGTGCCAGCTCCCGCCCCTTCGACGAGCAGTACTTC.